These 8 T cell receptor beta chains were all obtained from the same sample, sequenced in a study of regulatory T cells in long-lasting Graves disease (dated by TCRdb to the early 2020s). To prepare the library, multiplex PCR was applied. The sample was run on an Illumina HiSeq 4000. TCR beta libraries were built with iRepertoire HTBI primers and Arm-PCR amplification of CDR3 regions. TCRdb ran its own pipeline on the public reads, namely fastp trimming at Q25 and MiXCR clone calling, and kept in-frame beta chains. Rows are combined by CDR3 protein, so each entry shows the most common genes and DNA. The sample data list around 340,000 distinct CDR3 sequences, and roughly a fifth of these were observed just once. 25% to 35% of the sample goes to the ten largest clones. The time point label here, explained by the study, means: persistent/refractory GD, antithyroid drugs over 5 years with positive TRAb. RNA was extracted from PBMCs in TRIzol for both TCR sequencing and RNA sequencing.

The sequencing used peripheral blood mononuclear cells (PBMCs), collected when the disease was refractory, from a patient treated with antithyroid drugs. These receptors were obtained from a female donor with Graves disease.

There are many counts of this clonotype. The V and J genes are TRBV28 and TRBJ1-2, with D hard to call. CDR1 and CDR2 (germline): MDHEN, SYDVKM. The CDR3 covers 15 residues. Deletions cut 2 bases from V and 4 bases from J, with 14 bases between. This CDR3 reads CASSLTQQSGYGYTF. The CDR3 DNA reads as TGTGCCAGCAGTTTAACCCAACAATCGGGCTATGGCTACACCTTC.

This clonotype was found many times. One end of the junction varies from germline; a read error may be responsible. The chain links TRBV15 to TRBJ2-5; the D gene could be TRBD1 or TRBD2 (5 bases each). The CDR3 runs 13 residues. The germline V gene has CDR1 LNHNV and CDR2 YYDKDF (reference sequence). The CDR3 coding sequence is TGTGCCACCAGGAGAGGGGTTCGGGAGACCCAGTACTTC. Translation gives CATRRGVRETQYF.

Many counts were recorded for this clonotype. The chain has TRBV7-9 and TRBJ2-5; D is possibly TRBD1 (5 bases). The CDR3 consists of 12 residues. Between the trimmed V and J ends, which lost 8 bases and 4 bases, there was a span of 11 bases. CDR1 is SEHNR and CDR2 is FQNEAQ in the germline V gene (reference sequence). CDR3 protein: CASSRVSETQYF. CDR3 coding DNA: TGTGCCAGCTCCAGGGTGTCAGAGACCCAGTACTTC.

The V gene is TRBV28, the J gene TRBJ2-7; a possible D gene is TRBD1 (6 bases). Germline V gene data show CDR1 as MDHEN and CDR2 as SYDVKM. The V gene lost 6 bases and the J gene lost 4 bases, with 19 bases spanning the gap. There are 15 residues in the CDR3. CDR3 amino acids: CASRPMDRAPYEQYF. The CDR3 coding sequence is TGTGCCAGCAGACCTATGGACAGAGCCCCATACGAGCAGTACTTC.

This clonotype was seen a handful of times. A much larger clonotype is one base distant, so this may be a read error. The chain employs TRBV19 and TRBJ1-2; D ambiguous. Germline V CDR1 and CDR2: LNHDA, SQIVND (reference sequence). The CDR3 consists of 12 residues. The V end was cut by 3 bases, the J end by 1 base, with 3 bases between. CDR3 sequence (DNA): TGTGCCAGTAGTATGAATAACTATGGCTACACCTTC. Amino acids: CASSMNNYGYTF.

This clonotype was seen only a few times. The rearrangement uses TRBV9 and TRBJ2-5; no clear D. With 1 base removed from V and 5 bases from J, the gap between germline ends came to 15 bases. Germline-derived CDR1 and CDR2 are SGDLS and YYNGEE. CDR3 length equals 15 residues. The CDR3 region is CASSVRSVVGETQYF. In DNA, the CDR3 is TGTGCCAGCAGCGTACGGTCGGTTGTCGGGGAGACCCAGTACTTC.

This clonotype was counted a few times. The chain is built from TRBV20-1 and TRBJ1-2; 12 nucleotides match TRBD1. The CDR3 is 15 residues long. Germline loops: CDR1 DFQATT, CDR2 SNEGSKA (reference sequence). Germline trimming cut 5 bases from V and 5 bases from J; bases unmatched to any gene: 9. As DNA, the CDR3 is TGCAGTGCTGAGGGACAGGGGGCAGTTGGGTATGGCTACACCTTC. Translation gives CSAEGQGAVGYGYTF.

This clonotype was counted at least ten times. This CDR3 is CASSGRRFGSPLHF. Here the CDR3 DNA reads TGTGCCAGCAGCGGGAGGAGATTTGGGTCACCCCTCCACTTT. V usage is TRBV3-1 and J usage is TRBJ1-6; unclear D gene. Germline CDR1 is LGHDT and CDR2 is YNNKEL (reference sequence). This CDR3 is built from 14 residues. Trimming pared 5 bases from V and 10 bases from J, leaving 15 bases between.